A single T cell receptor (beta chain) is shown here with its context. The target of this receptor is not known. The sample holds no much larger clone one base away, and base qualities are not on file. The data derive from a study of blood T cell repertoires in COVID-19 (dated by TCRdb to the early 2020s). Regarding the study in general: Samples from collaborators originated in the United States, Italy and Spain and spanned both the acute and convalescent phases of COVID-19. The material from the prospective study consisted of cDNA or gDNA derived from T cells, B-cell-depleted T cells, or PBMCs. Deeply sampled blood TCRbeta repertoires from subjects exposed to, actively infected with, or recovered from COVID-19 were included in the dataset. A freely available public database, intended as a resource for researchers studying the immune response to SARS-CoV-2, is where the repertoires were released. The samples were drawn from the first 160 participants of the ongoing ImmuneRACE study and from some 1,300 subjects provided by 6 global collaborators. Nearly every sample came with metadata listing a de-identified subject ID, COVID-19 status, age in years and sex. Where available, HLA class I and class II types were taken from metadata supplied by the sample provider and were not determined by assay-based typing.

Paper-wide results and their limitations: Clinical and demographic metadata were provided uncurated, with the amount varying by source and participant.

The CDR3 starts with the cysteine, ends with the phenylalanine, and has 14 residues. Of all the DNA, just the CDR3 is kept, 42 bases in frame from base 1. Relative to germline, V is missing 9 bases and J is missing 1 base, with 7 bases of the junction outside any gene match. CDR1 and CDR2 are read off the germline V gene as LGHNT and FRNRAP. Whole blood was collected in K2EDTA tubes by collaborating institutions according to the institutions' own protocols. For TCRbeta analysis, collaborators shipped samples as frozen whole blood, isolated PBMCs, or DNA extracted from either of those sample types. TCRbeta CDR3 regions were amplified from genomic DNA by means of the immunoSEQ Assay, a bias-controlled multiplex PCR. Turning to the authors' computational methods: Nucleated cell counts per sample were estimated from amplification of reference gene primers within the assay. Sequence reads were collapsed and filtered to measure the absolute abundance of every unique TCRbeta CDR3 rearrangement. Productive Simpson clonality was computed per sample as the square root of Simpson's diversity index over productive rearrangements. This is the immuneACCESS table as TCRdb keeps it, with only in-frame sequences that have V and J called. A part of the clones is gone; compared with another copy, unresolved V genes explain less than half, and the rest is unexplained. The DNA was the basis for D and trimming; V, J and clone size are from that table. Across this sample there are 130,000 or so clones, with approximately 86% seen only once. The ten largest clones add up to approximately 8.3% of the sample.

The source of this sequence is a woman in her fifties or sixties with acute or convalescent COVID-19. Rearrangement joined TRBV12-5 to TRBJ2-5, with 8 bases matching TRBD1. Specimen: peripheral blood. The nucleotides are TGTGCTAGCTGGACAGGGAAGCTCCAAGAGACCCAGTACTTC. It codes for CASWTGKLQETQYF.